What follows describes a single T cell receptor (beta chain). This entry comes from a study of T cells after yellow fever vaccination. MiXCR was run by TCRdb on the 5' RACE reads, yielding one entry per CDR3 protein. Of some 300,000 distinct CDR3 sequences listed, 8.7% are singletons. This sequence was found in a man aged 18 to 35 who received the YFV17D yellow fever vaccine. Here the sequenced sample was CD4+ T cells sorted from PBMCs, taken 5 days after the yellow fever booster vaccination.

This CDR3 reads CASSTPGGYEQYF. For the CDR3, the DNA is TGTGCCAGCTCTACCCCCGGGGGCTACGAGCAGTACTTC. This sequence joins TRBV18 and TRBJ2-7; a possible D gene is TRBD2 (6 bases). CDR1 and CDR2 from the germline V gene are KGHSH and LQKENI. The CDR3 extends over 13 amino acids. The V end lost 6 bases, the J end lost 3 bases, and 12 bases lay between the germline ends.